Below are 17 T cell receptor beta chains sequenced from a single sample in a study of blood T cell repertoires in COVID-19 (dated by TCRdb to about 2020). Libraries were constructed by the immunoSEQ multiplex PCR assay. TCRdb holds this immuneACCESS table with in-frame rearrangements only. Some clones are missing; in checked studies, unresolved V genes explain under half, and the rest has no known cause. The sample records 300,000 to 350,000 clones, approximately 83% of which are singletons. 2.2% of the sample is in the top ten clones. Sequenced input: PBMCs or T cells enriched from blood (not recorded which). The receptors derive from a man in his thirties or forties who had recovered from COVID-19.

The chain links TRBV5-5 to TRBJ1-2; D is possibly TRBD1 (6 bases). The CDR3 totals 12 residues. V was trimmed by 8 bases and J by 4 bases, leaving 12 bases between them. Per germline, CDR1 SGHKS and CDR2 YYEKEE (reference sequence). CDR3 loop: CASSDSLYGYTF. DNA for the CDR3: TGTGCCAGTTCGGACAGTCTCTATGGCTACACCTTC.

The chain combines TRBV7-9 with TRBJ1-1; possible D gene TRBD1, 6 bases. Trimming removed 5 bases from V and 4 bases from J, with 20 bases in between. Germline lookup yields CDR1 SEHNR and CDR2 FQNEAQ (reference sequence). CDR3 length: 16 residues. CDR3 residues: CASSQGPGTSTTEAFF. In DNA form, the CDR3 reads TGTGCCAGCAGCCAAGGTCCCGGGACATCTACCACTGAAGCTTTCTTT.

Of note for this clone: A much bigger clone sits one base away, suggesting this may be a read error. The V gene is TRBV4-3, the J gene TRBJ1-4, with D perhaps TRBD1 (5 bases). CDR3 length: 13 residues. Germline values: CDR1 LGHNA, CDR2 YSLEER. The V end was cut by 0 bases, the J end by 7 bases, with 6 bases between. In DNA, the CDR3 is TGCGCCAGCAGCCAAGATCAGGGTGAAAAACTGTTTTTT. This encodes CASSQDQGEKLFF.

In its sample, this clone was seen a few times. The chain links TRBV5-1 to TRBJ2-2; TRBD1 is a possible D gene (5 bases). V was clipped by 2 bases and J by 2 bases, with 10 bases between them. The germline CDR1 and CDR2 sequences are SGHRS and YFSETQ. The CDR3 sequence is 15 residues long. CDR3 amino acids: CASSLPQGNTGELFF. The CDR3 region has the DNA TGCGCCAGCAGCTTACCTCAGGGAAACACCGGGGAGCTGTTTTTT. Looking up the rest from reference TRBV5-1 and TRBJ2-2 gives the full variable domain: KAGVTQTPRYLIKTRGQQVTLSCSPISGHRSVSWYQQTPGQGLQFLFEYFSETQRNKGNFPGRFSGRQFSNSRSEMNVSTLELGDSALYLCASSLPQGNTGELFFGEGSRLTVL.

The V gene is TRBV7-2, the J gene TRBJ1-5; 7 nucleotides line up with TRBD1. Germline lookup yields CDR1 SGHTA and CDR2 FQGNSA. Unmatched junction bases numbered 5, after V lost 3 bases and J lost 6 bases. The CDR3 sequence is 14 residues long. This CDR3 reads CASSFDRVSQPQHF. In DNA form, the CDR3 reads TGTGCCAGCAGCTTCGACAGGGTTTCTCAGCCCCAGCATTTT.

V usage is TRBV6-5 and J usage is TRBJ2-2; D unresolved. This CDR3 is 11 amino acids long. CDR1 MNHEY and CDR2 SVGAGI come from the germline V gene. Trimming left V 3 bases short and J 7 bases short, with 3 bases between. CDR3 in amino acids: CASSYYGELFF. CDR3 nucleotides: TGTGCCAGCAGTTATTACGGGGAGCTGTTTTTT.

The rearrangement uses TRBV7-2 and TRBJ2-1; weak D call: TRBD2 (6 bases). The CDR3 length is 15 residues. V was pared by 6 bases and J by 0 bases, with 12 bases between. Germline assignment: CDR1 SGHTA and CDR2 FQGNSA. The CDR3: CASSFSGGSYNEQFF. The CDR3 DNA reads TGTGCCAGCAGTTTTAGCGGCGGCTCCTACAATGAGCAGTTCTTC.

The chain links TRBV30 to TRBJ1-2, with D possibly being TRBD1 (6 bases). The V gene lost 3 bases and the J gene lost 4 bases, with 15 bases spanning the gap. Germline V gene sequence: CDR1 GTSNPN, CDR2 SVGIG (reference sequence). The CDR3 sequence is 14 residues long. The CDR3 region is CAWSKGGGGYGYTF. Written as DNA, the CDR3 is TGTGCCTGGAGCAAAGGGGGGGGCGGCTATGGCTACACCTTC.

The gene calls are TRBV6-5 and TRBJ2-2; TRBD2 matches 7 bases. Germline CDR1 MNHEY, CDR2 SVGAGI. This CDR3 comprises 15 residues. Trimming at V came to 7 bases and at J to 6 bases, leaving 11 bases not matched to a gene. The CDR3 protein is CASKATAGVPGELFF. The CDR3 DNA reads TGTGCCAGCAAAGCGACCGCGGGGGTCCCCGGGGAGCTGTTTTTT.

The chain is built from TRBV7-6 and TRBJ2-7; D is undetermined. The CDR3 spans 15 residues. V lost 2 bases and J 2 bases, leaving 13 bases between the germline ends. Germline-derived CDR1 and CDR2 are SGHVS and FNYEAQ. CDR3 loop: CASSLRRTRTYEQYF. In DNA form, the CDR3 reads TGTGCCAGCAGCTTACGGAGAACTCGGACCTACGAGCAGTACTTC.

The chain has TRBV7-9 and TRBJ2-3; maybe TRBD1 (6 bases). CDR3 size: 14 residues. V was clipped by 0 bases and J by 2 bases, with 6 bases between them. Germline V lookup: CDR1 SEHNR, CDR2 FQNEAQ (reference sequence). In DNA form, the CDR3 reads TGTGCCAGCAGCTTAGCGGGGGCCACAGATACGCAGTATTTT. As protein: CASSLAGATDTQYF. The complete variable domain, with remaining parts taken from reference TRBV7-9 and TRBJ2-3, reads DTGVSQNPRHKITKRGQNVTFRCDPISEHNRLYWYRQTLGQGPEFLTYFQNEAQLEKSRLLSDRFSAERPKGSFSTLEIQRTEQGDSAMYLCASSLAGATDTQYFGPGTRLTVL.

This clone was seen a single time. CDR3 sequence (DNA): TGTGCCAGTAGTACGGACAGAAATAGCAATCAGCCCCAGCATTTT. Its translation is CASSTDRNSNQPQHF. The rearrangement joins TRBV19 to TRBJ1-5, with a weak D call TRBD1 (6 bases). The V gene's germline CDR1 is LNHDA and CDR2 SQIVND (reference sequence). V lost 4 bases to trimming and J lost 0 bases, with 10 bases between them. CDR3 size: 15 residues.

The V call is TRBV9, the J call TRBJ2-7, with D perhaps TRBD1 (5 bases). This CDR3 region has 14 residues. With 4 bases removed from V and 3 bases from J, the gap between germline ends came to 14 bases. CDR1 and CDR2 from the germline V gene are SGDLS and YYNGEE. The CDR3: CASSYSQGGYEQYF. The CDR3 DNA is TGTGCCAGCAGCTATTCCCAGGGTGGCTACGAGCAGTACTTC. The complete variable domain, with remaining parts taken from reference TRBV9 and TRBJ2-7, reads DSGVTQTPKHLITATGQRVTLRCSPRSGDLSVYWYQQSLDQGLQFLIQYYNGEERAKGNILERFSAQQFPDLHSELNLSSLELGDSALYFCASSYSQGGYEQYFGPGTRLTVT.

The chain combines TRBV7-2 with TRBJ1-1; D remains ambiguous. Trimming cost V 4 bases and J 4 bases, with 10 bases left between them. The CDR3 spans 13 residues. Germline V gene sequence: CDR1 SGHTA, CDR2 FQGNSA. In DNA, the CDR3 is TGTGCCAGCAGCTCCACCCTGAGCACTGAAGCTTTCTTT. Amino acids: CASSSTLSTEAFF.

This chain uses TRBV19 with TRBJ2-5; the D gene is possibly TRBD2 (6 bases). V was shortened by 3 bases and J by 2 bases, with 13 bases between the two germline ends. The CDR3 length is 15 residues. Germline V gives CDR1 LNHDA, CDR2 SQIVND (reference sequence). The CDR3 here is CASSIGGVGQETQYF. In nucleotides, the CDR3 is TGTGCCAGTAGTATCGGAGGGGTGGGTCAAGAGACCCAGTACTTC.

The rearrangement links TRBV27 to TRBJ2-2; D remains unclear. V lost 2 bases and J lost 6, with 7 bases in between. CDR1 is MNHEY, CDR2 SMNVEV, per germline (reference sequence). The length of the CDR3 is 13 residues. CDR3 DNA: TGTGCCAGCAGTTTAGTGGCACCCGGGGAGCTGTTTTTT. It codes for CASSLVAPGELFF.

The CDR3 DNA reads as TGCGCCAGCAGCTTGGGAACAGAAGAGACCCAGTACTTC. This translates into CASSLGTEETQYF. This rearrangement joins TRBV5-1 to TRBJ2-5, with no clear D. Trimming pared 0 bases from V and 3 bases from J, leaving 6 bases between. The CDR3 covers 13 residues. Germline V gives CDR1 SGHRS, CDR2 YFSETQ.